This TCR beta chain emerged from a study of spatial heterogeneity in lung cancer. Every TCR cDNA molecule carried a tag that served as a unique molecular identifier. One entry per CDR3 protein results from TCRdb running MiXCR on the 5' RACE reads. The sample has roughly 5,700 distinct CDR3 sequences, approximately 15% seen once. Findings and limits, study-wide: The numbers of ubiquitous and regional expanded TCRs correlated with ubiquitous and regional nonsynonymous mutations, respectively. Tracking of tumor mutation counts was seen in expanded intratumoral alpha and beta TCR counts.

With respect to this clonotype: Its antigen remains unidentified.

The CDR3 consists of 12 residues. V dropped 4 bases and J dropped 0 bases, with 6 bases sitting between them. Germline CDR1 and CDR2: DFQATT and SNEGSKA (reference sequence). Time point here: sample taken at primary tumor resection. Donors were 55 to 75 untreated early-stage non-small cell lung cancer patients. Whole RNA was taken from tumor, nontumor lung or frozen PBMC; it was then sequenced unsorted. This material consisted of lung tumor tissue, taken at surgery. This chain joins TRBV20-1 and TRBJ2-5, with D unresolved. This TCR derives from a male donor with early-stage non-small cell lung cancer. The CDR3 is CSAIGNQETQYF. CDR3 in DNA: TGCAGTGCTATTGGGAACCAAGAGACCCAGTACTTC.